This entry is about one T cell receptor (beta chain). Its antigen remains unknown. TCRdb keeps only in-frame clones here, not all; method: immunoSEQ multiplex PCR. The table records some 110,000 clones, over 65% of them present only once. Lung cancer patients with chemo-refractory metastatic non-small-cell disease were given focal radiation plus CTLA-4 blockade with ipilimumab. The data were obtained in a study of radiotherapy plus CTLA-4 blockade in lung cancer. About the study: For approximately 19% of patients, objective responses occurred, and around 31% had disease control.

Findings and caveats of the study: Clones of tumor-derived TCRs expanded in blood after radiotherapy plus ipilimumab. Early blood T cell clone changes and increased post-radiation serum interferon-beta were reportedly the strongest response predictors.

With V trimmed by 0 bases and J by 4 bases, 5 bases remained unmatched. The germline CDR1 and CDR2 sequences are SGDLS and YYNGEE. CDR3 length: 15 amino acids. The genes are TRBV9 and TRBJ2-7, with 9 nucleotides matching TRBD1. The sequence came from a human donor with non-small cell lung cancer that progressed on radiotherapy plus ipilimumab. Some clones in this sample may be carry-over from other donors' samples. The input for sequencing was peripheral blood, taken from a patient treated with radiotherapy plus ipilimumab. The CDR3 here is CASSVGGTGTYEQYF. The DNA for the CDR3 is TGTGCCAGCAGCGTAGGGGGGACAGGGACATACGAGCAGTACTTC.